The T cell receptor beta chain under discussion was sequenced for a study of control samples from healthy donors and cancer patients. Trimming took 3 bases from V and 0 from J; bases not matched to a gene: 7. The CDR3 sequence is 16 residues long. Germline CDR1 MNHNS, CDR2 SASEGT. Assay used: immunoSEQ multiplex PCR; TCRdb lists only in-frame clones, some missing. Found here are under 65,000 clones, approximately 90% of them singletons; the top ten hold around 1.3%. Sequenced sample: PBMCs. The chain combines TRBV6-1 with TRBJ2-7; 8 bases match TRBD1. The sequence was obtained from a woman aged 45-65 years with colorectal cancer. The CDR3 DNA reads TGTGCCAGCAGTGATCTTCAGGGGGCCTTCTCCTACGAGCAGTACTTC. It encodes CASSDLQGAFSYEQYF.